The entry below describes one T cell receptor (beta chain). From germline, CDR1 is MRHNA and CDR2 SNTAGT. V lost 5 bases, J lost 5 bases, and 15 bases lay in between. CDR3 size: 15 residues. This entry belongs to a study of blood T cell repertoires in COVID-19. Background on the study: Acute and convalescent COVID-19 specimens originated in the United States, Italy and Spain. In each case, the material was cDNA or gDNA derived from T cells, B-cell-depleted T cells, or PBMCs.

Original processing notes: Estimation of nucleated cell counts was performed using reference gene primer amplification. Clones were sequenced by immunoSEQ multiplex PCR, and TCRdb holds only the in-frame ones, with some missing. The DNA was the basis for D and trimming; V, J and clone size are from that table. The sample lists 150,000 to 200,000 clones, about 88% occurring once. This sequence originates from a human donor in a cohort sampled during active COVID-19. The rearrangement uses TRBV6-4 and TRBJ2-2; a possible D gene is TRBD2 (5 bases). The sample consisted of peripheral blood. The CDR3, as DNA: TGTGCCAGCAGTCTGGACGGGGATTTTACCGGGGAGCTGTTTTTT. As protein: CASSLDGDFTGELFF.